This T cell receptor (beta chain) originates from a study of blood T cell repertoires in COVID-19. Study details: Collection of acute and convalescent COVID-19 samples took place in the United States, Italy and Spain.

Germline V gives CDR1 SNHLY, CDR2 FYNNEI. This CDR3 is 15 amino acids long. V was trimmed by 6 bases and J by 0 bases, leaving 12 bases between them. Generated by immunoSEQ multiplex PCR, the TCRdb table keeps only in-frame clones and is missing some. Of more than 100,000 clones listed, approximately 80% are singletons. The TCR originated in a woman between 45 and 65 years old with acute or convalescent COVID-19. J is TRBJ2-4 and V is TRBV2; D not resolved. Input material: peripheral blood. The CDR3 nucleotides are TGTGCCAGCAGCTTCGGCGGTCTAGCCAAAAACATTCAGTACTTC. Its protein is CASSFGGLAKNIQYF.